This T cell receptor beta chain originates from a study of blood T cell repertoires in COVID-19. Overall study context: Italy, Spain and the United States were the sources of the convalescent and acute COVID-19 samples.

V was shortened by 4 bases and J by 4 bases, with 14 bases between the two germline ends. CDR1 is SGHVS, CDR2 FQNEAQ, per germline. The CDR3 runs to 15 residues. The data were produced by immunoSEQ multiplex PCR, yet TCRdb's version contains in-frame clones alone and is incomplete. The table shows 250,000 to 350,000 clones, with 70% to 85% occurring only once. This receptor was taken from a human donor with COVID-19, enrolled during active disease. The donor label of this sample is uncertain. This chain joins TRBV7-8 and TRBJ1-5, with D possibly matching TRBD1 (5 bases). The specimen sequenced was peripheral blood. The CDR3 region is CASSSRDGGNQPQHF. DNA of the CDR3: TGTGCCAGCAGCTCCCGGGACGGGGGTAATCAGCCCCAGCATTTT.